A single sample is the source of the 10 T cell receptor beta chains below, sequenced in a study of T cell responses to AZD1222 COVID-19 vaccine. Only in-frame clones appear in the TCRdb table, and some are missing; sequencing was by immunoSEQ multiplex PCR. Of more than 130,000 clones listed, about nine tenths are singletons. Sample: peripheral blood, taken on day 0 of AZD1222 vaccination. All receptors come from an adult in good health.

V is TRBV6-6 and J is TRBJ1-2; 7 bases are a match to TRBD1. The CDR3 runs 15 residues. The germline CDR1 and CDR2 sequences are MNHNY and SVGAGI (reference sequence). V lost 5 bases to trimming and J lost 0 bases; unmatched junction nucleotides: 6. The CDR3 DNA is TGTGCCAGCAGTCCTCGGGACAGAACTAACTATGGCTACACCTTC. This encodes CASSPRDRTNYGYTF.

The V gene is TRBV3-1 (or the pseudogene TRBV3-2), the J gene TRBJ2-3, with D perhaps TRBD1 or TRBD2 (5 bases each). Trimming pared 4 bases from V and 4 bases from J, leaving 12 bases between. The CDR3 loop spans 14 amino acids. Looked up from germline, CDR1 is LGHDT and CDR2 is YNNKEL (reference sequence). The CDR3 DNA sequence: TGTGCCAGCAGCCTCCGTTCGGGACCAGATACGCAGTATTTT. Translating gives CASSLRSGPDTQYF.

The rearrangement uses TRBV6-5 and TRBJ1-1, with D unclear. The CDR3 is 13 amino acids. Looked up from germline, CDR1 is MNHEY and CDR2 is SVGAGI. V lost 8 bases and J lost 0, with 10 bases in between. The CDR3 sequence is CASVFIMNTEAFF. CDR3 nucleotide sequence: TGTGCCAGCGTTTTTATCATGAACACTGAAGCTTTCTTT.

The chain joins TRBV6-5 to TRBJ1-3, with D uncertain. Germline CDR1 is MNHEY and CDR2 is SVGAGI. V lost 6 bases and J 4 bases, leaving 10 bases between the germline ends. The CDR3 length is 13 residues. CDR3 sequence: CASSPTRGNTIYF. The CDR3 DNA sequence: TGTGCCAGCAGCCCCACCCGGGGAAACACCATATATTTT.

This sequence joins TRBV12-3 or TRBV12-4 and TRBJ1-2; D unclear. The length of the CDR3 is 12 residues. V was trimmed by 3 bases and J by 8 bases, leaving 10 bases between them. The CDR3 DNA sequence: TGTGCCAGCAGTTTTGGTGTCGGGGGCTACACCTTC. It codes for CASSFGVGGYTF.

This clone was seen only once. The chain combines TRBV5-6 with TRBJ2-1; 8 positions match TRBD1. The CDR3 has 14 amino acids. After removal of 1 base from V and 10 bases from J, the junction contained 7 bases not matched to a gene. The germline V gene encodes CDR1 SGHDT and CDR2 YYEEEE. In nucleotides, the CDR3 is TGTGCCAGCAGCTTGTATGACAGGGGACCCGAGCAGTTCTTC. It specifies CASSLYDRGPEQFF. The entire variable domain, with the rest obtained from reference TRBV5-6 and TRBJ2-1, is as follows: DAGVTQSPTHLIKTRGQQVTLRCSPKSGHDTVSWYQQALGQGPQFIFQYYEEEERQRGNFPDRFSGHQFPNYSSELNVNALLLGDSALYLCASSLYDRGPEQFFGPGTRLTVL.

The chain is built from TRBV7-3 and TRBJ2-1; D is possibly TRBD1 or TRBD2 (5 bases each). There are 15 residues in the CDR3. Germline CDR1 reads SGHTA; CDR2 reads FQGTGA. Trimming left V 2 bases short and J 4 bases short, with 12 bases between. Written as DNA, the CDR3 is TGTGCCAGCAGCTTAGCCTGGGACGGGTACAATGAGCAGTTCTTC. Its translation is CASSLAWDGYNEQFF.

The CDR3 loop reads CASSYRDRENQPQHF. In nucleotides, the CDR3 is TGTGCCAGCAGCTACCGGGACAGGGAGAATCAGCCCCAGCATTTT. The V and J genes are TRBV5-6 and TRBJ1-5, with 9 bases lining up with TRBD1. This CDR3 has 15 residues. CDR1 is SGHDT and CDR2 is YYEEEE in the germline V gene. Losses at the gene ends were 3 bases for V and 4 bases for J; bases not matched to a gene: 5.

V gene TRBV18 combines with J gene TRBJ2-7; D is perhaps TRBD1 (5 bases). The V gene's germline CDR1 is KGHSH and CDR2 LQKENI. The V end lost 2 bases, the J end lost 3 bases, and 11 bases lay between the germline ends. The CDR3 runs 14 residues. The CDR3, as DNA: TGTGCCAGCTCACCAATGGGGCAGTACTACGAGCAGTACTTC. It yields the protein CASSPMGQYYEQYF.

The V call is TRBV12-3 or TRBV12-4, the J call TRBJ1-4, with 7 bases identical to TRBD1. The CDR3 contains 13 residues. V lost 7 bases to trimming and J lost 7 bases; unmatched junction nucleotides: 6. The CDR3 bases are TGTGCCAGCACGACAGGGATTGGTGAAAAACTGTTTTTT. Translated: CASTTGIGEKLFF.